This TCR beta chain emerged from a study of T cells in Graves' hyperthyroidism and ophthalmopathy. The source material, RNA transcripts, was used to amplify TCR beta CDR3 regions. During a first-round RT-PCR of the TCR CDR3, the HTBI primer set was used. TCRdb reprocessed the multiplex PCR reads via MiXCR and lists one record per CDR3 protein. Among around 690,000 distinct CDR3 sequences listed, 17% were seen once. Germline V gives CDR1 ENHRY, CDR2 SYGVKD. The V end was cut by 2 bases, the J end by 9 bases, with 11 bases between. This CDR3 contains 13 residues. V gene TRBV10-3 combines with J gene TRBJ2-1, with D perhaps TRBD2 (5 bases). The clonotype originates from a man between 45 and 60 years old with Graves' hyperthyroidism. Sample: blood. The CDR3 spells CAISEAGESEQFF. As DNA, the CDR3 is TGTGCCATCAGTGAGGCTGGGGAGAGTGAGCAGTTCTTC.